Listed below are T cell receptor beta chains from one sample, sequenced in a study of cytomegalovirus exposure and HLA in healthy donors. Only in-frame clones appear in the TCRdb table, and some are missing; sequencing was by immunoSEQ multiplex PCR. This table holds 70,000 to 100,000 clones, roughly 71% found once. Sequencing was done on a sample of PBMCs. The source of these receptors is a man aged 45 to 65 in good health and CMV-seronegative. Both conserved end residues are trimmed from each CDR3. Fields, in order: D gene, V gene, J gene, clone size, CDR3 protein. The D gene is left open where the match is weak. The size of a clone is reported for some rows only, either as once, few or many, or as a class for expanded clones.

D gene: TRBD2
V gene: TRBV27
J gene: TRBJ2-3
clone size: NA
CDR3 protein: ASSPGWLAGFDTQY

D gene: TRBD1
V gene: TRBV12-5
J gene: TRBJ2-5
clone size: NA
CDR3 protein: ASGRDRGETQY

D gene: NA
V gene: TRBV28
J gene: TRBJ1-1
clone size: NA
CDR3 protein: ASSFGGQGSGDTEAF

D gene: TRBD1
V gene: TRBV6-5
J gene: TRBJ2-5
clone size: few
CDR3 protein: ASSYLPGQGAETQY

D gene: TRBD1
V gene: TRBV5-4
J gene: TRBJ1-2
clone size: once
CDR3 protein: ASSLGDRDYGYT

D gene: TRBD1
V gene: TRBV7-2
J gene: TRBJ2-3
clone size: NA
CDR3 protein: ASSLTGTGVVDTQY

D gene: TRBD2
V gene: TRBV10-3
J gene: TRBJ2-1
clone size: NA
CDR3 protein: AISIRRTSGRDNNEQF

D gene: NA
V gene: TRBV19
J gene: TRBJ2-7
clone size: NA
CDR3 protein: ASTRVGLYYEQY

D gene: NA
V gene: TRBV6-6
J gene: TRBJ1-6
clone size: NA
CDR3 protein: ASSYGGGRADSPLH

D gene: TRBD2
V gene: TRBV4-2
J gene: TRBJ2-3
clone size: few
CDR3 protein: ASSHPAGGMADTQY

D gene: TRBD1
V gene: TRBV18
J gene: TRBJ1-1
clone size: NA
CDR3 protein: ANAGTANTEAF

D gene: TRBD1
V gene: TRBV15
J gene: TRBJ2-5
clone size: NA
CDR3 protein: ATSSPTGGGETQY

D gene: TRBD2
V gene: TRBV7-3
J gene: TRBJ2-3
clone size: few
CDR3 protein: ASSSRGRGEADTQY

D gene: TRBD2
V gene: TRBV5-1
J gene: TRBJ2-2
clone size: NA
CDR3 protein: ASSLELAGRTGELF

D gene: NA
V gene: TRBV7-3
J gene: TRBJ2-2
clone size: NA
CDR3 protein: ASSLGERYTGELF

D gene: TRBD1
V gene: TRBV19
J gene: TRBJ2-5
clone size: NA
CDR3 protein: ASSINRGKETQY

D gene: TRBD1
V gene: TRBV5-6
J gene: TRBJ1-4
clone size: NA
CDR3 protein: ASSFPGQGIGEKLF

D gene: NA
V gene: TRBV7-2
J gene: TRBJ2-3
clone size: few
CDR3 protein: ASSLVSPSTDTQY

D gene: TRBD1
V gene: TRBV10-3
J gene: TRBJ1-1
clone size: NA
CDR3 protein: AISEQGSTEAF

D gene: TRBD1
V gene: TRBV5-6
J gene: TRBJ1-6
clone size: NA
CDR3 protein: ASSRWGQGNSPLH

D gene: NA
V gene: TRBV4-3
J gene: TRBJ1-3
clone size: NA
CDR3 protein: ASSQAGDVNTIY

D gene: NA
V gene: TRBV20-1
J gene: TRBJ2-7
clone size: NA
CDR3 protein: SARIDLMEY

D gene: TRBD2
V gene: TRBV2
J gene: TRBJ2-1
clone size: few
CDR3 protein: ASSLQRGAYNEQF

D gene: NA
V gene: TRBV6-5
J gene: TRBJ1-5
clone size: NA
CDR3 protein: ASNDHRVNQPQH

D gene: NA
V gene: TRBV30
J gene: TRBJ1-6
clone size: NA
CDR3 protein: AWSFGGTVSPLH

D gene: TRBD2
V gene: TRBV7-3
J gene: TRBJ2-1
clone size: few
CDR3 protein: ASSLIREEVPNEQF

D gene: TRBD1
V gene: TRBV19
J gene: TRBJ1-5
clone size: NA
CDR3 protein: ASRQGQGANQPQH

D gene: NA
V gene: TRBV11-3
J gene: TRBJ2-7
clone size: NA
CDR3 protein: ASSLGGGPYEQY

D gene: TRBD2
V gene: TRBV9
J gene: TRBJ2-1
clone size: few
CDR3 protein: ASSGDPGGNNEQF

D gene: NA
V gene: TRBV7-3
J gene: TRBJ2-1
clone size: NA
CDR3 protein: ASSSTGTNEQF

D gene: TRBD1
V gene: TRBV2
J gene: TRBJ1-6
clone size: NA
CDR3 protein: ASSRGRDSPLH

D gene: TRBD2
V gene: TRBV15
J gene: TRBJ2-4
clone size: NA
CDR3 protein: ATSRGEGLAE

D gene: NA
V gene: TRBV7-6
J gene: TRBJ1-2
clone size: few
CDR3 protein: ASSLDSGGGGYT

D gene: NA
V gene: TRBV5-7
J gene: TRBJ1-5
clone size: NA
CDR3 protein: ASSLYRSVNQPQH

D gene: NA
V gene: TRBV7-2
J gene: TRBJ2-3
clone size: NA
CDR3 protein: ASSLRMAPDTQY

D gene: TRBD2
V gene: TRBV18
J gene: TRBJ2-1
clone size: NA
CDR3 protein: ASSPPGTSGRGNEQF

D gene: TRBD1
V gene: TRBV9
J gene: TRBJ2-7
clone size: once
CDR3 protein: ASSPWTGPYEQY

D gene: NA
V gene: TRBV9
J gene: TRBJ1-5
clone size: NA
CDR3 protein: ASSAGGGPEQPQH

D gene: TRBD1
V gene: TRBV5-4
J gene: TRBJ1-1
clone size: NA
CDR3 protein: ASSWRGGLDTEAF

D gene: NA
V gene: TRBV10-3
J gene: TRBJ1-1
clone size: NA
CDR3 protein: AISEHDTYTEAF

D gene: NA
V gene: TRBV5-1
J gene: TRBJ1-1
clone size: NA
CDR3 protein: ASSFRGVNTEAF

D gene: NA
V gene: TRBV6-1
J gene: TRBJ2-5
clone size: few
CDR3 protein: ASRRRGETQY

D gene: NA
V gene: TRBV5-1
J gene: TRBJ1-2
clone size: NA
CDR3 protein: ASSLGQSYGYT

D gene: NA
V gene: TRBV7-2
J gene: TRBJ2-7
clone size: NA
CDR3 protein: ASSAGSVYEQY

D gene: NA
V gene: TRBV7-2
J gene: TRBJ1-2
clone size: NA
CDR3 protein: ASSLLPGQGYGYT

D gene: TRBD1
V gene: TRBV11-3
J gene: TRBJ2-7
clone size: NA
CDR3 protein: ASSPGQGGEQY

D gene: NA
V gene: TRBV6-5
J gene: TRBJ1-6
clone size: NA
CDR3 protein: ASSLHGGTPLH

D gene: NA
V gene: TRBV19
J gene: TRBJ1-1
clone size: NA
CDR3 protein: ASSIKEWSEAF

D gene: NA
V gene: TRBV2
J gene: TRBJ2-2
clone size: NA
CDR3 protein: ASDKEGYKITGELF

D gene: NA
V gene: TRBV15
J gene: TRBJ2-2
clone size: NA
CDR3 protein: ATSRDQLANTGELF

D gene: TRBD2
V gene: TRBV4-2
J gene: TRBJ2-2
clone size: NA
CDR3 protein: ASSQGLAGGTGELF

D gene: NA
V gene: TRBV2
J gene: TRBJ2-3
clone size: NA
CDR3 protein: ASTLIGGDTQY

D gene: TRBD2
V gene: TRBV5-1
J gene: TRBJ2-3
clone size: NA
CDR3 protein: ASSLVAGGPSTDTQY

D gene: NA
V gene: TRBV7-2
J gene: TRBJ1-2
clone size: NA
CDR3 protein: ASSLDSGSGGVYGYT

D gene: TRBD1
V gene: TRBV4-3
J gene: TRBJ1-6
clone size: few
CDR3 protein: ASSQLTGAVSPLH